This T cell receptor beta chain was captured by sequencing in a study of T cell responses to AZD1222 COVID-19 vaccine. Findings and limits, study-wide: Rises in breadth and depth of Spike-specific TCRs came after two AZD1222 doses. Reportedly, nearly half the spike-specific TCRs target unmutated variant regions. The study identified only 6 or 7 AZD1222 recipients as seropositive at baseline. Repertoires were obtained solely post-peak T cell response.

Generated by immunoSEQ multiplex PCR, the TCRdb table keeps only in-frame clones and is missing some. Here the sample spans about 99,000 clones, approximately 89% being singletons. Turning to this clone: Its target is unknown. Sequence at one end of the junction differs from germline and may be a read error.

The CDR3 contains 9 residues. Germline V gene lookup returns CDR1 SEHNR and CDR2 FQNEAQ (reference sequence). The V and J genes are TRBV7-9 and TRBJ1-2; no definite D call. Sequencing was performed on peripheral blood, taken on day 0 of AZD1222 vaccination. The TCR comes from an adult in good health. The CDR3 here is CASSPEQNF. CDR3 nucleotides: TGTGCCAGCAGCCCCGAGCAGAACTTC.